The 5 T cell receptor beta chains given below trace back to one sample, sequenced in a study of post-analysis software for immune sequencing data. cDNA libraries for TCR beta contained unique molecular identifiers. TCRdb itself ran the PCR reads through MiXCR, one entry per CDR3 protein. The table has fewer than 700,000 distinct CDR3 sequences, about 40% seen once; the top ten hold approximately 1.7%. Which antigens these TCRs recognize remains unknown. Whole-study results and caveats: Patients carried a handful of TRBV segments more frequently than controls did, and TRBV5-6, TRBV5-1 and TRBV20-1 were among them.

Sequenced: blood. All receptors come from a girl between 10 and 17 years old with multiple sclerosis.

This rearrangement joins TRBV5-6 to TRBJ2-7, with TRBD2 as a possible D gene (5 bases). CDR3 length equals 12 residues. Germline CDR1 reads SGHDT; CDR2 reads YYEEEE. Trimming stripped 2 bases from V and 7 bases from J, with 10 bases between. The CDR3 sequence: CASSFLPGEQYF. The DNA of the CDR3 is TGTGCCAGCAGCTTCCTCCCGGGGGAGCAGTACTTC.

This rearrangement joins TRBV10-2 to TRBJ2-7, with unresolved D. V was shortened by 4 bases and J by 9 bases, with 16 bases between the two germline ends. The CDR3 has 13 amino acids. CDR1 and CDR2 from the germline V gene are WSHSY and SAAADI. CDR3 region: CASSVDGRRGQYF. For the CDR3, the DNA is TGCGCCAGCAGTGTTGACGGACGACGAGGGCAGTACTTC.

V usage is TRBV12-3 or TRBV12-4 and J usage is TRBJ2-4; tentative D call: TRBD2 (7 bases). There are 17 residues in the CDR3. The V end was cut by 10 bases, the J end by 7 bases, with 29 bases between. The CDR3 here is CATAGGQDRGDGNIQYF. Here the CDR3 DNA reads TGTGCCACCGCCGGGGGGCAGGACCGAGGTGATGGTAACATTCAGTACTTC.

V and J are TRBV7-9 and TRBJ2-1; the D gene could be TRBD1 or TRBD2 (5 bases each). The CDR3 length is 12 residues. The germline gives CDR1 SEHNR, CDR2 FQNEAQ (reference sequence). With 4 bases removed from V and 15 bases from J, the gap between germline ends came to 16 bases. The CDR3 here is CASSSGRLAPFF. The DNA of the CDR3 is TGTGCCAGCAGCTCGGGGCGTCTAGCCCCGTTCTTC.

V and J are TRBV4-1 and TRBJ1-2; D not resolved. The V end was cut by 1 base, the J end by 9 bases, with 15 bases between. Germline V gives CDR1 MGHRA, CDR2 YSYEKL. The CDR3 runs 14 residues. The CDR3 DNA reads TGCGCCAGCAGCCAAGTCTCGTCCCACTCAAGCTACACCTTC. Amino acid sequence: CASSQVSSHSSYTF.